The T cell receptor (beta chain) under discussion was sequenced for a study of vaccination and CD4 T cells after COVID-19. Sequence data for DNA of cultured CD4+ T cells were generated by the Oncomine TCR Beta short-read assay. The authors extracted genomic DNA from cultured CD4+ T cells. TCRdb used MiXCR to reprocess the PCR reads, holding one entry per CDR3 protein. This sample has around 7,100 distinct CDR3 sequences, with just under 35% found just once. Germline V CDR1 and CDR2: MNHEY, SVGEGT. This CDR3 region has 12 residues. Trimming cost V 10 bases and J 9 bases, with 18 bases left between them. Study outcomes and limitations: Only after vaccination were a median approximately 86% of convalescents' reactive clones seen.

As concerns this clonotype: Its cognate antigen is unknown.

Specified treatment: approximately nine-day PBMC culture with coronavirus spike peptide pools or control peptides (ViraFEST assay). The unexposed donor provided CD4+ T cells, which were taken before the COVID-19 pandemic (2011-2018). Peptide-pool expansion of antigen-specific T cells preceded TCR sequencing in ViraFEST. It was with 8.5 to 10 IU/ml IL-2 and 10 ug/ml peptide pools that roughly 2 million PBMCs per well were cultured. Fresh medium (containing IL-2) replaced half the medium on days 3 and 7. Sequencing was done on a sample of CD4+ T cells from blood, cultured in vitro. The receptor comes from a human donor in good health. The chain is built from TRBV6-2 or TRBV6-3 and TRBJ1-2; D possibly corresponds to TRBD1 (6 bases). CDR3 sequence reads: CATNTGMRSYTF. CDR3 coding DNA: TGTGCCACCAATACAGGGATGCGGAGCTACACCTTC.